The rows below give T cell receptor beta chains drawn from one sample of a study of cytomegalovirus exposure and HLA in healthy donors. The assay was immunoSEQ multiplex PCR, and TCRdb's table has in-frame clones only and misses some. The sample lists around 220,000 clones; about 83% were seen once. Sequenced input: PBMCs. These TCRs come from a man between 40 and 49 years old in good health and CMV-seronegative. Both conserved end residues are part of each CDR3. Fields, in order: D gene, V gene, J gene, CDR3 protein. A D gene is named only where the DNA matches it firmly.

>NA|TRBV5-6|NA
CASSQDTYEQYF
>TRBD1|TRBV6-5|TRBJ1-2
CASSYRGPSNGYTF
>NA|TRBV28|TRBJ1-2
CASSAPGYGYTF
>NA|TRBV7-2|TRBJ2-7
CASSSGPYEQYF
>TRBD2|TRBV14|TRBJ2-3
CASSRVTGGLTDTQYF
>TRBD1|TRBV6-1|TRBJ2-2
CASTGTGTTGELFF
>TRBD2|TRBV30|TRBJ2-3
CAESRLAGTDTQYF
>TRBD1|TRBV27|TRBJ2-7
CASSSTGGPSEQYF
>TRBD1|TRBV18|TRBJ1-1
CASSLDRGTEAFF
>NA|TRBV2|TRBJ2-2
CASSGIRESNTGELFF
>TRBD2|TRBV30|TRBJ2-7
CAWSGSAGEQYF
>NA|TRBV27|TRBJ1-2
CASSPGSVPNFYGYTF
>NA|TRBV28|TRBJ2-7
CASSFGGDGSYEQYF
>TRBD1|TRBV29-1|TRBJ1-1
CSVLQGGDEAFF
>NA|TRBV30|TRBJ1-2
CAWSGGSNYGYTF
>NA|TRBV9|TRBJ1-3
CASSPQASAIHSGNTIYF
>NA|TRBV15|TRBJ2-7
CATSRARVRAYEQYF
>TRBD2|TRBV5-4|TRBJ2-1
CASSIPGGTGEQFF
>NA|TRBV5-8|TRBJ1-2
CASSLAGDYGYTF
>TRBD1|TRBV7-6|TRBJ2-5
CASSLGTGAGGYQETQYF
>NA|TRBV5-4|TRBJ1-1
CASTRGGLNTEAFF
>TRBD1|TRBV7-9|TRBJ1-1
CASSLGQMNTEAFF
>TRBD1|TRBV7-2|TRBJ1-4
CASSSYRGRTNEKLFF
>TRBD2|TRBV5-1|TRBJ2-3
CASSPVSGLAGENF
>NA|TRBV7-2|TRBJ1-6
CASSFRIPGGSPLHF
>NA|TRBV7-2|TRBJ1-2
CASSSRAGGTENGYTF
>NA|TRBV13|TRBJ2-5
CASSLEGHGETQYF
>NA|TRBV29-1|TRBJ2-3
CSVQDYTDTQCF
>NA|TRBV12-5|TRBJ2-1
CASGFQSGTWGINEQFF
>TRBD1|TRBV5-1|TRBJ2-3
CASSLGQGYGSDTQYF
>NA|TRBV9|TRBJ2-3
CASSVAGGSSTDTQYF
>NA|TRBV11-1|TRBJ2-7
CASSLGAGTYEQYF
>TRBD2|TRBV7-8|TRBJ2-3
CASSLALGGRARDTQYF
>NA|TRBV7-3|TRBJ2-6
CASSFYAERSGANVLTF
>NA|TRBV29-1|TRBJ2-7
CSVNDSNGGEQYF
>NA|TRBV7-9|TRBJ2-7
CASSSPLRDIVPYEQYF
>NA|TRBV2|TRBJ1-6
CASSEFPRSPLHF
>NA|TRBV19|TRBJ2-3
CASSIFGHTTDTQYF
>NA|TRBV6-1|TRBJ2-1
CASSEKNFVGLRVNEQFF
>NA|TRBV7-2|TRBJ1-4
CASSWAGATNEKLFF
>TRBD2|TRBV6-5|TRBJ2-5
CASSRVAGGRETQYF
>TRBD2|TRBV2|TRBJ2-2
CASSLTSGKGGELFF